This TCR beta chain was recovered during a study of response to subunit inactivated influenza vaccine. General study findings and limits: The authors suggested that few new T cells are recruited per seasonal influenza vaccination.

TCRdb passed the RT-PCR reads through MiXCR, listing each CDR3 protein once. Of approximately 300,000 distinct CDR3 sequences listed, approximately 20% are singletons. Remarks on this clonotype: Its antigen is unidentified.

V lost 3 bases to trimming and J lost 4 bases; unmatched junction nucleotides: 10. Germline V gene sequence: CDR1 MDHEN, CDR2 SYDVKM. The CDR3 contains 16 residues. The chain carries TRBV28 and TRBJ2-3, with TRBD2 identical over 7 bases. This receptor was identified in a man between 50 and 75 years old who received an inactivated influenza vaccine. Here the sequenced sample was PBMCs from blood, taken about 20 months after vaccination. The CDR3 DNA reads TGTGCCAGCAGTTTCCGACTAGCCCGAGGCCCAGATACGCAGTATTTT. Amino acid sequence: CASSFRLARGPDTQYF.